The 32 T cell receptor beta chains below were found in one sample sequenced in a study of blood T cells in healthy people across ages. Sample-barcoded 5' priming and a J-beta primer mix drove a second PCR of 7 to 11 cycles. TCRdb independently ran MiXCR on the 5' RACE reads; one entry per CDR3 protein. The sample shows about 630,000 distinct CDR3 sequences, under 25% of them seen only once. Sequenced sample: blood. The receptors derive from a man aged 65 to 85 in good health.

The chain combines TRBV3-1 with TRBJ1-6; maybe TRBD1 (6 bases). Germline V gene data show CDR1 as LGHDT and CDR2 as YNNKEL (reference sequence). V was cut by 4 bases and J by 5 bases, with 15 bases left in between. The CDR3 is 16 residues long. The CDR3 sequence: CASSPRQPGDNSPLHF. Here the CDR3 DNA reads TGTGCCAGCAGCCCCCGACAGCCAGGGGATAATTCACCCCTCCACTTT.

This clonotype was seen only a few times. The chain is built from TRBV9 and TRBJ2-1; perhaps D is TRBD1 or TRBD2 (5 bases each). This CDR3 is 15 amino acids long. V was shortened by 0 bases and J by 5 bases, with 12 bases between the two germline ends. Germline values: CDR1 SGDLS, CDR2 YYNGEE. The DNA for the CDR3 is TGTGCCAGCAGCGTAGAATGGGACCGAAACAATGAGCAGTTCTTC. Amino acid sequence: CASSVEWDRNNEQFF.

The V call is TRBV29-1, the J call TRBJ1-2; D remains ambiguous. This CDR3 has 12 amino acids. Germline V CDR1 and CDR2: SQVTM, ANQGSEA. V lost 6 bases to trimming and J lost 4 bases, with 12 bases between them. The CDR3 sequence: CSVGLISYGYTF. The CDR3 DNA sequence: TGCAGCGTGGGCCTTATCTCCTATGGCTACACCTTC. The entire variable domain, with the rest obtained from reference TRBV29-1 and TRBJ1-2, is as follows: SAVISQKPSRDICQRGTSLTIQCQVDSQVTMMFWYRQQPGQSLTLIATANQGSEATYESGFVIDKFPISRPNLTFSTLTVSNMSPEDSSIYLCSVGLISYGYTFGSGTRLTVV.

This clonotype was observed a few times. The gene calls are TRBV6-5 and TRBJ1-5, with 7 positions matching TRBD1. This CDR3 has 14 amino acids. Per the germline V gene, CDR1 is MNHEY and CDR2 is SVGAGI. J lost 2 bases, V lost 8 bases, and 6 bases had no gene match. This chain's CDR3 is CASGFGTGNQPQHF. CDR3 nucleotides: TGTGCCAGCGGCTTTGGGACAGGCAATCAGCCCCAGCATTTT.

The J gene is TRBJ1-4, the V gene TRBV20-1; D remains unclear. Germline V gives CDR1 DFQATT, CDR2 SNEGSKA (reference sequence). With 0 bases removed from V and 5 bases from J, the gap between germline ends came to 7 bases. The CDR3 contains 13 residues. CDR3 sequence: CSARDDRNEKLFF. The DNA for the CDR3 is TGCAGTGCTAGAGACGATAGAAATGAAAAACTGTTTTTT.

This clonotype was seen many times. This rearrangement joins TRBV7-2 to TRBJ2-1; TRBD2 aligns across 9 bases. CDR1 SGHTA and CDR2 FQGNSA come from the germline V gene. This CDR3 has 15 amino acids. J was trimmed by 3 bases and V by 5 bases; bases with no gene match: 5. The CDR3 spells CASSLSAGGYNEQFF. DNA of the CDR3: TGTGCCAGCAGCCTCTCAGCGGGAGGCTACAATGAGCAGTTCTTC.

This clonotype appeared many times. The CDR3, as DNA: TGCGCCAGCAGCCAAGATAAAGCGGGAGCCTACAATGAGCAGTTCTTC. Its translation: CASSQDKAGAYNEQFF. The chain employs TRBV4-3 and TRBJ2-1; 8 bases align to TRBD2. Germline values: CDR1 LGHNA, CDR2 YSLEER. V lost 0 bases and J lost 2; bases outside the gene matches: 3. CDR3 length: 16 residues.

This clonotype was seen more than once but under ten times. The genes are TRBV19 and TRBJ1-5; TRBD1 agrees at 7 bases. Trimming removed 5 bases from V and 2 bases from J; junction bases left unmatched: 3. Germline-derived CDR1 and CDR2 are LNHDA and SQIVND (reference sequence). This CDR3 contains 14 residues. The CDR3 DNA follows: TGTGCCAGTAGTGATACAGGGGGCAATCAGCCCCAGCATTTT. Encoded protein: CASSDTGGNQPQHF.

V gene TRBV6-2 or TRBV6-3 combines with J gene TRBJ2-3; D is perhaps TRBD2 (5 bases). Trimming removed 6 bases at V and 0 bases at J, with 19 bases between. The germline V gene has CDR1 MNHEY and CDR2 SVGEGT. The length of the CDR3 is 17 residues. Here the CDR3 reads CASRSMEAELSTDTQYF. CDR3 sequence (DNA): TGTGCCAGCAGATCTATGGAAGCGGAATTAAGCACAGATACGCAGTATTTT.

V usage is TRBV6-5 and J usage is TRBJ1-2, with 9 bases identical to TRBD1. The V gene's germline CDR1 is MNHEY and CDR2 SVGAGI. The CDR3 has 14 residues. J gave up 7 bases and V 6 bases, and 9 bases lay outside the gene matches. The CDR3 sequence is CASRLIQGAGGYTF. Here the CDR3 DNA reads TGTGCCAGCAGGCTTATACAGGGGGCGGGTGGCTACACCTTC.

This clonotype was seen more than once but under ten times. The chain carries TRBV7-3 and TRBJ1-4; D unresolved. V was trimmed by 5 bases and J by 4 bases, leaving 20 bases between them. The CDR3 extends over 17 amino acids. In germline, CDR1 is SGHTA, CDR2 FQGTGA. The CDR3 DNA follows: TGTGCCAGCAGCCCAAGAATGGCGCCCCGGGGTAATGAAAAACTGTTTTTT. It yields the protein CASSPRMAPRGNEKLFF.

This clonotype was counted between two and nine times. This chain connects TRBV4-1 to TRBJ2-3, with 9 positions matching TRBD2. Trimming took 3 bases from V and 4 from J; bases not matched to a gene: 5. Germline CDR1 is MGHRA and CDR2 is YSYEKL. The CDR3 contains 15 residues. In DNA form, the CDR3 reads TGCGCCAGCAGCCAGATCGGACTAGCGCCAGATACGCAGTATTTT. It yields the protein CASSQIGLAPDTQYF.

The CDR3 DNA reads as TGTGCCAGCAGCTTTACACCCAATGAAAAACTGTTTTTT. Its protein product is CASSFTPNEKLFF. J is TRBJ1-4 and V is TRBV5-5; D unclear. V lost 2 bases, J lost 5 bases, and 7 bases lay in between. Germline CDR1 SGHKS, CDR2 YYEKEE (reference sequence). This CDR3 spans 13 amino acids.

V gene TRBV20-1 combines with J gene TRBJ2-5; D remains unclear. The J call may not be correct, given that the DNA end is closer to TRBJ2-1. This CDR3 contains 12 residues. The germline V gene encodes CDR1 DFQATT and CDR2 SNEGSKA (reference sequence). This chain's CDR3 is CSARAEPTEQFF. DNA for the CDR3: TGCAGTGCTAGAGCGGAACCCACCGAGCAGTTCTTC.

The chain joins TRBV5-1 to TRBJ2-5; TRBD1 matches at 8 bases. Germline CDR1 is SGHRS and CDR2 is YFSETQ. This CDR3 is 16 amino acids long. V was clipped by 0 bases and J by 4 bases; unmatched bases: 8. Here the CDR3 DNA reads TGCGCCAGCAGCTTGGGCGGACAGGGTGGCGCAGAGACCCAGTACTTC. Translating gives CASSLGGQGGAETQYF. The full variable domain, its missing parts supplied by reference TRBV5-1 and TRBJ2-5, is KAGVTQTPRYLIKTRGQQVTLSCSPISGHRSVSWYQQTPGQGLQFLFEYFSETQRNKGNFPGRFSGRQFSNSRSEMNVSTLELGDSALYLCASSLGGQGGAETQYFGPGTRLLVL.

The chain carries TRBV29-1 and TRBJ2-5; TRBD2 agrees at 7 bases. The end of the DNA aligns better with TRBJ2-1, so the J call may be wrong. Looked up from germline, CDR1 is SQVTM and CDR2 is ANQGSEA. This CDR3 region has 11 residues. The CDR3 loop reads CSVDGRNEQFF. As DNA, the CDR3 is TGCAGCGTTGACGGGAGGAATGAGCAGTTCTTC.

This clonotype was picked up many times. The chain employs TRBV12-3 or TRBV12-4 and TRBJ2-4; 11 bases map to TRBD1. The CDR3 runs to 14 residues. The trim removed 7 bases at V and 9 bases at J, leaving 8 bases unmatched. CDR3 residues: CASTRGQGAGIQYF. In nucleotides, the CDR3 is TGTGCCAGCACTAGAGGACAGGGGGCCGGCATTCAGTACTTC.

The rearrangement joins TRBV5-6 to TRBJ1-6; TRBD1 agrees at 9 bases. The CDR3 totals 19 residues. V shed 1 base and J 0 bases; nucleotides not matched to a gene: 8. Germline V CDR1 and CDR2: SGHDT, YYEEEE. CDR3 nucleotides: TGTGCCAGCAGCTTGTACAGGGGGCTTCGTAGCTCCTATAATTCACCCCTCCACTTT. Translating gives CASSLYRGLRSSYNSPLHF.

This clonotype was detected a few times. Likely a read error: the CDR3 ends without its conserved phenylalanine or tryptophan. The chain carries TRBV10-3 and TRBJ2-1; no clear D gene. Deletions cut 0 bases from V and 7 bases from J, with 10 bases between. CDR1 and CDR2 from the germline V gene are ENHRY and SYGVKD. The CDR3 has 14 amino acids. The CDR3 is CAISESNRRNEQFL. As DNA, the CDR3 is TGTGCCATCAGTGAGTCAAACCGGCGAAATGAGCAGTTCCTC.

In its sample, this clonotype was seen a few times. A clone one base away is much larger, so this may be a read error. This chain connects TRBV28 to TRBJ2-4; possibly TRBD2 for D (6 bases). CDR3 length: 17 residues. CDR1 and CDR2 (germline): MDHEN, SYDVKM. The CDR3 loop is CAGSITGLSVGKNIQYF. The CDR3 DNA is TGTGCCGGCAGTATCACGGGACTTAGTGTGGGGAAAAACATTCAGTACTTC.

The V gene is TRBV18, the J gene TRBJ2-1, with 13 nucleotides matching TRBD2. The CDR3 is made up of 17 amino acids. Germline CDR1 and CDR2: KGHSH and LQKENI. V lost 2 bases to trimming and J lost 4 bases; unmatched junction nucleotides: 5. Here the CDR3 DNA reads TGTGCCAGCTCACCAGGGACTAGCGGGGCTCGATACAATGAGCAGTTCTTC. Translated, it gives CASSPGTSGARYNEQFF.

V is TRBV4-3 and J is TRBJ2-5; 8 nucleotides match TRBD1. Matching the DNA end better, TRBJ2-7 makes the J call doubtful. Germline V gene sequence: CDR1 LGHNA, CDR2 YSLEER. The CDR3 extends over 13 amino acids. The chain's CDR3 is CASSPQTGDEQYF. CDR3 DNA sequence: TGCGCCAGCAGCCCCCAGACAGGGGACGAGCAGTACTTC.

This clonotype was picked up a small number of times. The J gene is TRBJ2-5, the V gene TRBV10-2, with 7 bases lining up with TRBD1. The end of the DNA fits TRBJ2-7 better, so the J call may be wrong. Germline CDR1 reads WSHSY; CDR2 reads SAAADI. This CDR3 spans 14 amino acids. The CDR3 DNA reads TGCGCCAGCAGTGAGTCGTCAGGGGGATACGAGCAGTACTTC. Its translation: CASSESSGGYEQYF.

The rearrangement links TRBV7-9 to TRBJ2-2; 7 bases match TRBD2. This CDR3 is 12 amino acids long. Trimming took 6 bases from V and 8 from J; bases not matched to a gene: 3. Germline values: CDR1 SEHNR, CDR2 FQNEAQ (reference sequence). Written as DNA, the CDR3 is TGTGCCAGCAGGAGCGGGACTGGGGAGCTGTTTTTT. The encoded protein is CASRSGTGELFF.

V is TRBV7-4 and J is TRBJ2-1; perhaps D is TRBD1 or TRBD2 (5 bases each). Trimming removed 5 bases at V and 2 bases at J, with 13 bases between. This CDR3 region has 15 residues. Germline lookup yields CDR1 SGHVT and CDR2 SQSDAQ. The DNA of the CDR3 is TGTGCCAGCAGCGACCGGGACCTTCCCTACAATGAGCAGTTCTTC. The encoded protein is CASSDRDLPYNEQFF.

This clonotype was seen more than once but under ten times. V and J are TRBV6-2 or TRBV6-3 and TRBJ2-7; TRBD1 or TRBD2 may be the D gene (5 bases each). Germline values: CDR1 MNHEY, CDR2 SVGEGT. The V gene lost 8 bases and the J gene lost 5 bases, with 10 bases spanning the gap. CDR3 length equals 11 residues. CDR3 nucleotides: TGTGCCAGCGGGAGAGGGGACGAGCAGTACTTC. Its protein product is CASGRGDEQYF.

This CDR3 is CASSLMSGATTDTQYF. DNA for the CDR3: TGCGCCAGCAGCTTGATGAGCGGGGCAACCACAGATACGCAGTATTTT. The J gene is TRBJ2-3, the V gene TRBV5-1; 7 bases match TRBD2. Germline CDR1 reads SGHRS; CDR2 reads YFSETQ. The junction had 7 bases not matched to a gene; V was cut back by 1 base and J by 2 bases. The CDR3 runs 16 residues.

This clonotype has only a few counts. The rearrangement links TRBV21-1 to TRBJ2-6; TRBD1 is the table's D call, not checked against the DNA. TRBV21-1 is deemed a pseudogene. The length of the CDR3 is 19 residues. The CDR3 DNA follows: TGTGCCAGCAGCAAAGCTAGGACAGTCCCCCGCTCTGGGGCCAACGTCCTGACTTTC. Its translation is CASSKARTVPRSGANVLTF.

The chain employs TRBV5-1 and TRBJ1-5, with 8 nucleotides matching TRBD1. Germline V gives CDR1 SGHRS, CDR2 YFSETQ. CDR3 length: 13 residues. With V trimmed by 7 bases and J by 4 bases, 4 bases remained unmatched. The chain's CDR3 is CASGQGPNQPQHF. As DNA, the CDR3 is TGCGCCAGCGGACAGGGTCCAAATCAGCCCCAGCATTTT. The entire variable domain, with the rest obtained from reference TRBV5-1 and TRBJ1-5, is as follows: KAGVTQTPRYLIKTRGQQVTLSCSPISGHRSVSWYQQTPGQGLQFLFEYFSETQRNKGNFPGRFSGRQFSNSRSEMNVSTLELGDSALYLCASGQGPNQPQHFGDGTRLSIL.

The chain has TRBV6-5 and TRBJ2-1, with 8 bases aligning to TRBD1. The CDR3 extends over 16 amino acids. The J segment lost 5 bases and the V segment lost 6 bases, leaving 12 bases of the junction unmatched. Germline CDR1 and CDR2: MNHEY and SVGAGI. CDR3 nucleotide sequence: TGTGCCAGCAGGACCCAAGGACAGGGAAACCACAATGAGCAGTTCTTC. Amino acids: CASRTQGQGNHNEQFF.

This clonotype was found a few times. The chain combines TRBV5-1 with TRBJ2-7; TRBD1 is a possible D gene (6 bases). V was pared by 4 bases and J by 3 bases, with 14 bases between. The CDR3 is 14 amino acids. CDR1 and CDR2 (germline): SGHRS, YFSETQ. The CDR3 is CASSPQGISYEQYF. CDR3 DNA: TGCGCCAGCAGCCCACAGGGTATTAGCTACGAGCAGTACTTC.

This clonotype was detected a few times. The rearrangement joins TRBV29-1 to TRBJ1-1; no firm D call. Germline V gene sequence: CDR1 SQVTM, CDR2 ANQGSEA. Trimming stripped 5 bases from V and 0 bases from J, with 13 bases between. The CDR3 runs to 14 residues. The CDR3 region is CSVQNEAMNTEAFF. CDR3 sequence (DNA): TGCAGCGTTCAAAACGAGGCCATGAACACTGAAGCTTTCTTT.